Included here is one TCR beta chain sequence, with context. Its specificity is unknown. The data were obtained in a study of CD8 T cells in ankylosing spondylitis. General study findings and limits: Seemingly distinctive of ankylosing spondylitis blood was a TCR beta motif formed by eight highly homologous variants. Relatively scarce in peripheral blood, disease-linked clones were CD8+. Some of the motif variants had earlier been found in reactive arthritis patients' fluid and blood.

TCRdb recomputed calls from the 5' RACE reads with MiXCR, one row per CDR3 protein. Among roughly 160,000 distinct CDR3 sequences listed, 9.8% were seen once. The receptor was isolated from a female donor with ankylosing spondylitis or in good health (not recorded which). The sample comprised blood, either unsorted or a sorted T cell fraction (not recorded which).

As DNA, the CDR3 is TGTGCCAGCAGTCCCGGACAGGGGCACTCCTACGAGCAGTACTTC. This encodes CASSPGQGHSYEQYF. This chain uses TRBV12-3 or TRBV12-4 with TRBJ2-7, with 9 bases that match TRBD1. Trimming at V came to 5 bases and at J to 0 bases, leaving 5 bases not matched to a gene. The CDR3 is made up of 15 amino acids.